Included here is one T cell receptor (beta chain) sequence, with context. Its antigen is not known. The sample comes from a study of CD8 T cells in Susac syndrome. As for the study in general: Patients with Susac syndrome who were sequenced included roughly 6 with active disease and fewer than 10 in remission. At blood draw, Susac syndrome patients were therapy-naive, on corticosteroids, or on intravenous immunoglobulin alone. Overall study results and limits: In total CD8+ repertoires, roughly 15 Susac-specific public clones were found, and four or five in CD8+ TEMRA repertoires.

The CDR3 runs to 13 residues. Deletions cut 4 bases from V and 5 bases from J, with 8 bases between. The germline V gene encodes CDR1 SGHDN and CDR2 FVKESK. RNA in amounts of about 0.5 to 1 ug was reverse transcribed with random hexamers. TCRdb reprocessed the immunoSEQ multiplex PCR reads via MiXCR and lists one record per CDR3 protein. Here the sample spans 75,000 to 80,000 distinct CDR3 sequences, roughly 95% being singletons. The chain recombines TRBV14 with TRBJ2-2; D not resolved. The sequencing input was CD8+ T cells from PBMCs. The clonotype originates from a human donor with Susac syndrome. The CDR3 region has the DNA TGTGCCAGCAGCCCTACCTTAACCGGGGAGCTGTTTTTT. Translated, it gives CASSPTLTGELFF.